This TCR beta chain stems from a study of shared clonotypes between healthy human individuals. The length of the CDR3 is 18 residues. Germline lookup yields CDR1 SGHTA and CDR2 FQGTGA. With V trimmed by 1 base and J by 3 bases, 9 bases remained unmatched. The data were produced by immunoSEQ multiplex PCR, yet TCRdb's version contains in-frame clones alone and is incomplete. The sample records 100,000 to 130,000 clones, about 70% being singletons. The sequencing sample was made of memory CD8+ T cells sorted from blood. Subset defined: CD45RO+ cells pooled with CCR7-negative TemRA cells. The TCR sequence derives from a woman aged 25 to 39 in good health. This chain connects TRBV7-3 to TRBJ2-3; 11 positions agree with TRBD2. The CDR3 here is CASSLKRVAGGPTDTQYF. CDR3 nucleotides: TGTGCCAGCAGCTTAAAGAGGGTAGCGGGAGGGCCGACAGATACGCAGTATTTT. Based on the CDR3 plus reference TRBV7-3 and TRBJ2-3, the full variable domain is GAGVSQTPSNKVTEKGKYVELRCDPISGHTALYWYRQSLGQGPEFLIYFQGTGAADDSGLPNDRFFAVRPEGSVSTLKIQRTERGDSAVYLCASSLKRVAGGPTDTQYFGPGTRLTVL.